The clone carrying this T cell receptor (beta chain) was observed once. What it recognizes is unknown. The source of the sample is a study of T cell responses to AZD1222 COVID-19 vaccine. Study overall: Whether given at about 4 or about 12 weeks, second doses were pooled.

General study results and limits: Nearly half of spike-specific TCRs reportedly target unmutated variant regions. At study baseline, merely roughly 6 AZD1222 recipients were seropositive. Without day 14 samples, only post-peak T cell repertoires were studied.

The CDR3 loop spans 14 amino acids. Unmatched junction bases numbered 8, after V lost 6 bases and J lost 3 bases. In germline, CDR1 is MNHEY, CDR2 SMNVEV (reference sequence). Generated by immunoSEQ multiplex PCR, the TCRdb table keeps only in-frame clones and is missing some. The sample comprises some 97,000 clones, 88% of which are singletons, and about 1.7% rests with the top ten. The sample consisted of peripheral blood, taken on day 0 of AZD1222 vaccination. This receptor was identified in an adult in good health. The chain couples TRBV27 to TRBJ2-7, with 7 bases identical to TRBD1. The chain's CDR3 is CASRQGTASYEQYF. The CDR3 DNA reads as TGTGCCAGCAGACAGGGGACAGCCAGCTACGAGCAGTACTTC.